The present entry profiles one TCR beta chain with its context. This sample was taken from a study of T-cell reconstitution after alpha-beta-depleted transplantation in children. This CDR3 spans 15 amino acids. Trimming removed 4 bases at V and 2 bases at J, with 12 bases between. CDR1 SEHNR and CDR2 FQNEAQ come from the germline V gene (reference sequence). This sample's TCRbeta library carried unique molecular identifier barcodes. TCRdb redid the calling of the PCR reads with MiXCR, one entry per CDR3 protein. The repertoire includes roughly 590,000 distinct CDR3 sequences, approximately 16% of them detected once, and approximately 1% sits in the top ten.

The sequencing here drew on PBMCs from the stem cell graft donor, taken from the stem cell graft. This TCR was recovered from a human donor who donated a stem cell graft to a child with acute myeloid leukemia. J is TRBJ2-4 and V is TRBV7-9; D not certain. Here the CDR3 reads CASSSQEGPKNIQYF. CDR3 nucleotides: TGTGCCAGCAGCTCCCAGGAAGGGCCCAAAAACATTCAGTACTTC.